This T cell receptor (beta chain) was captured by sequencing in a study of breast tumors, draining lymph nodes, adjacent tissues. Axillary draining lymph nodes of breast cancer patients supplied the node samples. The germline CDR1 and CDR2 sequences are MDHEN and SYDVKM. Trimming took 3 bases from V and 4 from J; bases not matched to a gene: 8. The CDR3 is 15 amino acids. TCRdb passed the multiplex PCR reads through MiXCR, listing each CDR3 protein once. The repertoire holds 150,000 to 250,000 distinct CDR3 sequences, with 30% to 40% as singletons. Sequencing was done on a sample of axillary lymph node tissue. This rearrangement joins TRBV28 to TRBJ1-2, with TRBD1 identical over 7 bases. This clonotype was sampled from a female donor with breast cancer. Some clones in this sample may be carry-over from other donors' samples. The DNA of the CDR3 is TGTGCCAGCAGTTTGGAGGGGGCTTCAACCTATGGCTACACCTTC. Translated: CASSLEGASTYGYTF.